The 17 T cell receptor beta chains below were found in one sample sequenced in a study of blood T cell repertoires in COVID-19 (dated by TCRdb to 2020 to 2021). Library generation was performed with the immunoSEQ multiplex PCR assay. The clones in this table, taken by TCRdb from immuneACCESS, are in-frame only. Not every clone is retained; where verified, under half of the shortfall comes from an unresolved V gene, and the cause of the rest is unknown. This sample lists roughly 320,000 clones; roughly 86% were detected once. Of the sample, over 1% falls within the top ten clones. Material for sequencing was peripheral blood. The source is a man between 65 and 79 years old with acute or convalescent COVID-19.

The DNA of the CDR3 is TGTGCCAGCAGCGGGTTTGGAGATCAGCCCCAGCATTTT. Protein product: CASSGFGDQPQHF. This chain links TRBV9 with TRBJ1-5; no clear D gene. The CDR3 spans 13 residues. From germline, CDR1 is SGDLS and CDR2 YYNGEE. Between the trimmed V and J ends, which lost 3 bases and 5 bases, there was a span of 9 bases.

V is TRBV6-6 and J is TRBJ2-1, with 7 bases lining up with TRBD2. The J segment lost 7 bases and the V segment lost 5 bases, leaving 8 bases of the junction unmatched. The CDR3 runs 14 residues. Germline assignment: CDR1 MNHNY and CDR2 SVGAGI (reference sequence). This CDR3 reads CASSPGLGTNEQFF. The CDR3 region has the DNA TGTGCCAGCAGTCCCGGACTAGGGACGAATGAGCAGTTCTTC.

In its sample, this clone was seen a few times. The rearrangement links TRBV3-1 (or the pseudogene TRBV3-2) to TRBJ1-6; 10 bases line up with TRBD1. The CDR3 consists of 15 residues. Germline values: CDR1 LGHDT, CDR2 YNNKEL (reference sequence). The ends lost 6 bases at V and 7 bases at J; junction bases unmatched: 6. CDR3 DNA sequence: TGTGCCAGCAGGACTCCGGGACAGGGGAATTCACCCCTCCACTTT. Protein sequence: CASRTPGQGNSPLHF.

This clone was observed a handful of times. The CDR3 nucleotides read TGTGCCAGCAGCAACGGACTAGCGGGAGTCTACGAGCAGTACTTC. This translates into CASSNGLAGVYEQYF. The chain is built from TRBV6-2 or TRBV6-3 and TRBJ2-7; 13 nucleotides match TRBD2. Germline CDR1 is MNHEY and CDR2 is SVGEGT. The CDR3 covers 15 residues. The J segment lost 3 bases and the V segment lost 6 bases, leaving 5 bases of the junction unmatched.

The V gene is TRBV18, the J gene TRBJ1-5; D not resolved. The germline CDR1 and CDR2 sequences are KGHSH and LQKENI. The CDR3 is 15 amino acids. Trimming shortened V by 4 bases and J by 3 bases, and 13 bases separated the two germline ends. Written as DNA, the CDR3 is TGTGCCAGCTCACTGACTATGGAACCCAATCAGCCCCAGCATTTT. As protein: CASSLTMEPNQPQHF.

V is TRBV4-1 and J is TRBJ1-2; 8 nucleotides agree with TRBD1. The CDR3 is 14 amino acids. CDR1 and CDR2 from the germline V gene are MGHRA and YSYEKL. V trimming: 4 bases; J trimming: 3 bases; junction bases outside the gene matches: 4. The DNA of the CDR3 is TGCGCCAGCAGCCTAGGACAGGGTGACTATGGCTACACCTTC. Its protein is CASSLGQGDYGYTF.

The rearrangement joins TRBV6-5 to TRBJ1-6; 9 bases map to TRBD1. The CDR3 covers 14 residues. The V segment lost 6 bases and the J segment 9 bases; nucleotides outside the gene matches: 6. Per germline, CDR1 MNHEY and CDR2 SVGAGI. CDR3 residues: CASSPGQGFSPLHF. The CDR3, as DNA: TGTGCCAGCAGCCCGGGACAGGGTTTTTCACCCCTCCACTTT.

The CDR3 DNA follows: TGTGCCAGCAGCTTCGGGGCCGGGGGGGGGCAGCCCCAGCATTTT. Protein product: CASSFGAGGGQPQHF. This chain uses TRBV7-9 with TRBJ1-5, with D possibly TRBD1 on 5 matching bases. V dropped 3 bases and J dropped 7 bases, with 16 bases sitting between them. The CDR3 contains 15 residues. Germline V gives CDR1 SEHNR, CDR2 FQNEAQ (reference sequence).

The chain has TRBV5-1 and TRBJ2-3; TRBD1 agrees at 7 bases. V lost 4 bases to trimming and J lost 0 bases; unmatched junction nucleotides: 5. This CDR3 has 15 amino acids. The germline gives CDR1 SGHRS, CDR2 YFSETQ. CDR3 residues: CASSEGGGSTDTQYF. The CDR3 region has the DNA TGCGCCAGCAGCGAAGGGGGCGGGAGCACAGATACGCAGTATTTT.

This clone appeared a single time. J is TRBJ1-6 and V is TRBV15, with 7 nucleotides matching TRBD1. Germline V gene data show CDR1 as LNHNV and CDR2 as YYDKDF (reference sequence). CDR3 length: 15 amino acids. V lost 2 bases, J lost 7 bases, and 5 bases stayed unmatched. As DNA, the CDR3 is TGTGCCACCAGCAGATTCACACAGGGGAATTCACCCCTCCACTTT. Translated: CATSRFTQGNSPLHF.

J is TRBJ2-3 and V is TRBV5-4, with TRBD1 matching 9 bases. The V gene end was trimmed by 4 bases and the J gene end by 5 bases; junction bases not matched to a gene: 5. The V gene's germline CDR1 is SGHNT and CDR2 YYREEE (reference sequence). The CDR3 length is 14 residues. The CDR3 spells CASSPVGQGDTQYF. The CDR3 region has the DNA TGTGCCAGCAGCCCGGTGGGACAGGGAGATACGCAGTATTTT.

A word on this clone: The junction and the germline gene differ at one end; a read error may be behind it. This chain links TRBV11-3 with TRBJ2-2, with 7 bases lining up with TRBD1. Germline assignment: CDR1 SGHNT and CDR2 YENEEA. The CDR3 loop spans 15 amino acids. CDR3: CASSPGGTNTGDLFF. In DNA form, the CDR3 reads TGTGCCAGCAGCCCAGGGGGAACGAACACCGGGGATCTGTTTTTT.

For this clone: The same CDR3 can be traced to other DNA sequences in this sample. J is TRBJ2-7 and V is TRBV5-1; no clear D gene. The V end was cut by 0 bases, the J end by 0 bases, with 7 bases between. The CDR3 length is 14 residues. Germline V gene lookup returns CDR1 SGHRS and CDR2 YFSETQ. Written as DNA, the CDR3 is TGCGCCAGCAGCTTGGGACCTAGCTCCTACGAGCAGTACTTC. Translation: CASSLGPSSYEQYF.

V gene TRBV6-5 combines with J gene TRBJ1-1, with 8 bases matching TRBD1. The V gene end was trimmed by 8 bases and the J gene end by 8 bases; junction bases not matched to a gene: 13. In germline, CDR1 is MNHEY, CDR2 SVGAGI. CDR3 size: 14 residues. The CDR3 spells CASYAATGVGEAFF. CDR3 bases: TGTGCCAGCTATGCGGCGACAGGGGTAGGGGAAGCTTTCTTT.

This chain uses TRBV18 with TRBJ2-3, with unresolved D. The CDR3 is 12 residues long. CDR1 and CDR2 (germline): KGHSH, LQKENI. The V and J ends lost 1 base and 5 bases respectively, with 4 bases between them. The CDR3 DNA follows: TGTGCCAGCTCACCACGCGTAGATACGCAGTATTTT. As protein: CASSPRVDTQYF.

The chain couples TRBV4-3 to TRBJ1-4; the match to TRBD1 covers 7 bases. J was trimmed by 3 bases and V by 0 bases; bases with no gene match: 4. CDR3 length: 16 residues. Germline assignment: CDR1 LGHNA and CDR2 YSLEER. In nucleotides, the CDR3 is TGCGCCAGCAGCCAAGAGAGGGGACAGTCTAATGAAAAACTGTTTTTT. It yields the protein CASSQERGQSNEKLFF.

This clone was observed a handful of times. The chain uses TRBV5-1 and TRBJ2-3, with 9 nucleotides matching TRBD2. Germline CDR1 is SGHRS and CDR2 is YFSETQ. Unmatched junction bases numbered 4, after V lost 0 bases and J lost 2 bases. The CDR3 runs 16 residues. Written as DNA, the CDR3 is TGCGCCAGCAGCTTGGGACTAGCGGCTAACACAGATACGCAGTATTTT. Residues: CASSLGLAANTDTQYF.